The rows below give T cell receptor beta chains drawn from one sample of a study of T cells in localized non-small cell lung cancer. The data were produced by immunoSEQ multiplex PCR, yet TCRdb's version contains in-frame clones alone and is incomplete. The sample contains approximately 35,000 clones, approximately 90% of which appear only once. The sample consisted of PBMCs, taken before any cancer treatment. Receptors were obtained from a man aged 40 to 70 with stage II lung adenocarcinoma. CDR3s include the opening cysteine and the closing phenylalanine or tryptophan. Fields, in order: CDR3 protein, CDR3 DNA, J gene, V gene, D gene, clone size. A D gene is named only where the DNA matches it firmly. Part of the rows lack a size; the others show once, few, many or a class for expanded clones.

cdr3_aa: CASTTGGRFTEAFF
cdr3_nt: TGTGCCAGCACCACGGGGGGGCGGTTCACTGAAGCTTTCTTT
j_call: TRBJ1-1
v_call: TRBV28
d_call: NA
clone_size: NA

cdr3_aa: CASSVGIRGSTEAFF
cdr3_nt: TGTGCCAGCAGCGTAGGTATACGGGGGTCCACTGAAGCTTTCTTT
j_call: TRBJ1-1
v_call: TRBV9
d_call: NA
clone_size: NA

cdr3_aa: CAWNTRQGSYTGELFF
cdr3_nt: TGTGCCTGGAACACTCGACAGGGGTCATACACCGGGGAGCTGTTTTTT
j_call: TRBJ2-2
v_call: TRBV30
d_call: TRBD1
clone_size: once

cdr3_aa: CASSLYASNYEQYF
cdr3_nt: TGTGCCAGCAGCTTATACGCATCGAACTACGAGCAGTACTTC
j_call: TRBJ2-7
v_call: TRBV7-3
d_call: NA
clone_size: NA

cdr3_aa: CASSVGLTARQPQHF
cdr3_nt: TGTGCCAGCAGTGTGGGACTGACAGCTCGCCAGCCCCAGCATTTT
j_call: TRBJ1-5
v_call: TRBV2
d_call: NA
clone_size: NA

cdr3_aa: CASGNEKLFF
cdr3_nt: TGTGCCAGCGGGAATGAAAAACTGTTTTTT
j_call: TRBJ1-4
v_call: TRBV28
d_call: NA
clone_size: NA

cdr3_aa: CASSRTGSPLHF
cdr3_nt: TGTGCCAGCAGCAGAACAGGTTCACCCCTCCACTTT
j_call: TRBJ1-6
v_call: TRBV7-2
d_call: NA
clone_size: NA

cdr3_aa: CASSLGRTEAFF
cdr3_nt: TGTGCCAGCAGCTTAGGGAGGACTGAAGCTTTCTTT
j_call: TRBJ1-1
v_call: TRBV11-2
d_call: NA
clone_size: few

cdr3_aa: CASGASTGGYTF
cdr3_nt: TGTGCCAGCGGTGCATCGACAGGTGGCTACACCTTC
j_call: TRBJ1-2
v_call: TRBV6-5
d_call: NA
clone_size: NA

cdr3_aa: CASSLAQGASYEQYF
cdr3_nt: TGTGCCAGCAGCTTAGCCCAGGGCGCCAGCTACGAGCAGTACTTC
j_call: TRBJ2-7
v_call: TRBV7-6
d_call: NA
clone_size: few

cdr3_aa: CASSSTGTHNEKLFF
cdr3_nt: TGTGCCAGCAGTTCTACCGGGACACATAATGAAAAACTGTTTTTT
j_call: TRBJ1-4
v_call: TRBV28
d_call: NA
clone_size: once

cdr3_aa: CASSPYRGAGELFF
cdr3_nt: TGTGCCAGTAGTCCGTACAGGGGGGCCGGGGAGCTGTTTTTT
j_call: TRBJ2-2
v_call: TRBV19
d_call: TRBD1
clone_size: NA

cdr3_aa: CASSMDRGYNEQFF
cdr3_nt: TGTGCCAGCAGCATGGACAGGGGTTACAATGAGCAGTTCTTC
j_call: TRBJ2-1
v_call: TRBV7-6
d_call: TRBD1
clone_size: once

cdr3_aa: CASRTLAGAPEQYF
cdr3_nt: TGTGCCAGCAGGACCTTAGCGGGAGCACCCGAGCAGTACTTC
j_call: TRBJ2-7
v_call: TRBV21-1
d_call: NA
clone_size: NA

cdr3_aa: CASSFGQDRQYF
cdr3_nt: TGTGCCAGCAGCTTCGGACAGGACAGGCAGTACTTC
j_call: TRBJ2-5
v_call: TRBV7-2
d_call: TRBD1
clone_size: once

cdr3_aa: CASTVRQNYEQYF
cdr3_nt: TGTGCCAGCACCGTTAGACAGAACTACGAGCAGTACTTC
j_call: TRBJ2-7
v_call: TRBV6-1
d_call: NA
clone_size: NA

cdr3_aa: CASSSDRGGFSYEQYF
cdr3_nt: TGTGCCAGCAGCTCAGATCGGGGCGGATTCTCCTACGAGCAGTACTTC
j_call: TRBJ2-7
v_call: TRBV11-1
d_call: NA
clone_size: NA

cdr3_aa: CASRRSGQHNEKLFF
cdr3_nt: TGTGCCAGCAGGCGGAGCGGACAGCATAATGAAAAACTGTTTTTT
j_call: TRBJ1-4
v_call: TRBV7-3
d_call: NA
clone_size: NA

cdr3_aa: CASNDGQGLIYEQYF
cdr3_nt: TGTGCCAGCAACGACGGACAGGGGTTGATTTACGAGCAGTACTTC
j_call: TRBJ2-7
v_call: TRBV21-1
d_call: NA
clone_size: NA

cdr3_aa: CASSALAGTTDTQYF
cdr3_nt: TGTGCCAGCAGCGCCTTAGCGGGAACCACAGATACGCAGTATTTT
j_call: TRBJ2-3
v_call: TRBV9
d_call: TRBD2
clone_size: NA

cdr3_aa: CASSEYGSNGRITDTQYF
cdr3_nt: TGTGCCAGCAGTGAATATGGGTCCAACGGGAGGATCACAGATACGCAGTATTTT
j_call: TRBJ2-3
v_call: TRBV25-1
d_call: TRBD2
clone_size: few

cdr3_aa: CASSSEAGAGELFF
cdr3_nt: TGTGCCAGTAGTTCTGAAGCGGGAGCCGGGGAGCTGTTTTTT
j_call: TRBJ2-2
v_call: TRBV19
d_call: TRBD2
clone_size: NA

cdr3_aa: CASSTPTRRSYNEQFF
cdr3_nt: TGTGCCAGTAGTACTCCGACAAGGAGGTCCTACAATGAGCAGTTCTTC
j_call: TRBJ2-1
v_call: TRBV19
d_call: NA
clone_size: NA

cdr3_aa: CASSPLTGHPASGNTIYF
cdr3_nt: TGTGCCAGCAGCCCCCTGACAGGCCACCCTGCCTCTGGAAACACCATATATTTT
j_call: TRBJ1-3
v_call: TRBV7-2
d_call: NA
clone_size: NA

cdr3_aa: CASSLDTSGDTQYF
cdr3_nt: TGCGCCAGCAGCTTGGATACTAGCGGAGATACGCAGTATTTT
j_call: TRBJ2-3
v_call: TRBV5-1
d_call: TRBD2
clone_size: NA

cdr3_aa: CASSKERVYNEQFF
cdr3_nt: TGTGCCAGTAGTAAAGAGCGGGTTTACAATGAGCAGTTCTTC
j_call: TRBJ2-1
v_call: TRBV19
d_call: NA
clone_size: NA

cdr3_aa: CASSLGQGANTGELFF
cdr3_nt: TGTGCCAGCAGCCTGGGACAGGGGGCGAACACCGGGGAGCTGTTTTTT
j_call: TRBJ2-2
v_call: TRBV4-2
d_call: TRBD1
clone_size: NA

cdr3_aa: CASSKLGTGNNEQFF
cdr3_nt: TGTGCCAGCAGCAAACTCGGGACAGGCAACAATGAGCAGTTCTTC
j_call: TRBJ2-1
v_call: TRBV28
d_call: TRBD1
clone_size: NA

cdr3_aa: CASRLGQISSCNEQFF
cdr3_nt: TGTGCCAGCAGGCTTGGACAGATCAGCTCCTGCAATGAGCAGTTCTTC
j_call: TRBJ2-1
v_call: TRBV27
d_call: NA
clone_size: NA

cdr3_aa: CASSILTRYGYTF
cdr3_nt: TGTGCCAGCAGTATTTTAACCCGGTATGGCTACACCTTC
j_call: TRBJ1-2
v_call: TRBV2
d_call: NA
clone_size: NA

cdr3_aa: CSVYAFRDRGYEQYF
cdr3_nt: TGCAGCGTTTATGCATTCCGGGACAGGGGCTACGAGCAGTACTTC
j_call: TRBJ2-7
v_call: TRBV29-1
d_call: TRBD1
clone_size: NA

cdr3_aa: CASSGTSGRTGELFF
cdr3_nt: TGTGCCAGCAGCGGGACTAGCGGGAGGACCGGGGAGCTGTTTTTT
j_call: TRBJ2-2
v_call: TRBV2
d_call: TRBD2
clone_size: NA

cdr3_aa: CASSLLGTGENIQYF
cdr3_nt: TGTGCCAGCAGTTTATTAGGGACAGGGGAAAACATTCAGTACTTC
j_call: TRBJ2-4
v_call: TRBV28
d_call: TRBD1
clone_size: NA

cdr3_aa: CASSVSVSSGNTIYF
cdr3_nt: TGTGCCAGCAGTGTCAGTGTAAGCTCTGGAAACACCATATATTTT
j_call: TRBJ1-3
v_call: TRBV6-5
d_call: NA
clone_size: once

cdr3_aa: CASRQGISDTQYF
cdr3_nt: TGTGCCAGTCGACAGGGAATCTCAGATACGCAGTATTTT
j_call: TRBJ2-3
v_call: TRBV2
d_call: TRBD1
clone_size: once

cdr3_aa: CASSFKGSNTGELFF
cdr3_nt: TGTGCCAGCAGCTTCAAGGGATCGAACACCGGGGAGCTGTTTTTT
j_call: TRBJ2-2
v_call: TRBV11-2
d_call: NA
clone_size: NA

cdr3_aa: CASSVKREPYEQYF
cdr3_nt: TGTGCCAGCTCAGTAAAGCGGGAACCCTACGAGCAGTACTTC
j_call: TRBJ2-7
v_call: TRBV18
d_call: TRBD2
clone_size: NA

cdr3_aa: CASSPRDGGHSNTGELFF
cdr3_nt: TGTGCCAGTAGTCCCCGGGACGGCGGCCATTCGAACACCGGGGAGCTGTTTTTT
j_call: TRBJ2-2
v_call: TRBV19
d_call: NA
clone_size: NA

cdr3_aa: CASSYTPGREQPQHF
cdr3_nt: TGTGCCAGCAGTTACACCCCCGGCAGGGAACAGCCCCAGCATTTT
j_call: TRBJ1-5
v_call: TRBV6-6
d_call: NA
clone_size: NA

cdr3_aa: CASSYEGGSREQFF
cdr3_nt: TGTGCCAGCAGTTACGAGGGAGGATCTCGGGAGCAGTTCTTC
j_call: TRBJ2-1
v_call: TRBV6-5
d_call: NA
clone_size: NA

cdr3_aa: CASSPDRPTDTQYF
cdr3_nt: TGCGCCAGCAGCCCGGACAGGCCAACAGATACGCAGTATTTT
j_call: TRBJ2-3
v_call: TRBV4-1
d_call: TRBD1
clone_size: NA

cdr3_aa: CASSFGSSRGEQYF
cdr3_nt: TGTGCCAGCAGCTTCGGGAGCAGCCGGGGCGAGCAGTACTTC
j_call: TRBJ2-7
v_call: TRBV7-9
d_call: NA
clone_size: NA

cdr3_aa: CASSSLPPLAGGNEQFF
cdr3_nt: TGTGCCAGCAGCTCCTTGCCCCCGCTAGCGGGGGGCAATGAGCAGTTCTTC
j_call: TRBJ2-1
v_call: TRBV7-2
d_call: TRBD2
clone_size: NA

cdr3_aa: CASSYPTGQSYNEQFF
cdr3_nt: TGTGCCAGCAGTTACCCCACGGGCCAGAGTTACAATGAGCAGTTCTTC
j_call: TRBJ2-1
v_call: TRBV6-6
d_call: NA
clone_size: NA

cdr3_aa: CASSFSPLAYYNSPLHF
cdr3_nt: TGTGCCAGCAGTTTTTCTCCGCTAGCCTACTATAATTCACCCCTCCACTTT
j_call: TRBJ1-6
v_call: TRBV27
d_call: NA
clone_size: once